This paragraph covers one TCR beta chain sequence. These data originate in a study of shared clonotypes between healthy human individuals. The CDR3 is 15 amino acids. Trimming took off 8 bases at V and 2 bases at J, with 16 bases between the two ends. CDR1 is MDHEN and CDR2 is SYDVKM in the germline V gene. CD45RO-negative CD8 cells positively selected for CCR7 made up the naive population, which excluded terminally differentiated effector memory CD45RA+ cells. Here immunoSEQ multiplex PCR was the method, and the copy in TCRdb shows in-frame clones only, minus some. The sample includes about 2.2 million clones, 93% seen only once; the top ten take 1.7%.

The V and J genes are TRBV28 and TRBJ1-5; no definite D call. The source material was naive CD8+ T cells from PBMCs. The source of this sequence is a man between 18 and 35 years old in good health. Some clones in this sample may be carry-over from other donors' samples. The CDR3 protein is CASRLNPEGNQPQHF. The CDR3 DNA reads TGTGCCAGCCGCCTCAACCCGGAGGGCAATCAGCCCCAGCATTTT.